These 9 T cell receptor beta chains were sequenced from one sample in a study of T cell responses to AZD1222 COVID-19 vaccine. Clones were read by immunoSEQ multiplex PCR, and TCRdb kept only the in-frame ones, dropping some. The sample records over 100,000 clones, roughly 93% being singletons. Material: peripheral blood, obtained on day 0 of AZD1222 vaccination. Receptors originate from an adult in good health.

V usage is TRBV6-4 and J usage is TRBJ2-3; D is perhaps TRBD1 or TRBD2 (5 bases each). With 6 bases removed from V and 1 base from J, the gap between germline ends came to 11 bases. This CDR3 region has 14 residues. CDR1 and CDR2 (germline): MRHNA, SNTAGT. This CDR3 is CASRGTVGTDTQYF. In DNA form, the CDR3 reads TGTGCCAGCAGAGGGACGGTCGGCACAGATACGCAGTATTTT.

The rearrangement uses TRBV7-8 and TRBJ1-5; 7 bases fit TRBD1. V lost 1 base and J lost 6; bases outside the gene matches: 6. This CDR3 spans 15 amino acids. Germline CDR1 SGHVS, CDR2 FQNEAQ. In DNA, the CDR3 is TGTGCCAGCAGCTTAGTTCGGCAGGGGGGTCAGCCCCAGCATTTT. The encoded protein is CASSLVRQGGQPQHF.

The genes are TRBV7-2 and TRBJ2-5, with D maybe TRBD2 (5 bases). Trimming took off 2 bases at V and 5 bases at J, with 18 bases between the two ends. Per germline, CDR1 SGHTA and CDR2 FQGNSA. The CDR3 consists of 16 residues. This CDR3 is CASSLTAVGSKETQYF. Here the CDR3 DNA reads TGTGCCAGCAGCTTAACGGCCGTGGGGAGCAAGGAGACCCAGTACTTC.

CDR3 loop: CASSTGMRGAFF. As DNA, the CDR3 is TGTGCCAGCAGTACAGGGATGAGGGGAGCTTTCTTT. The V and J genes are TRBV6-5 and TRBJ1-1; a weak D match, TRBD1 (6 bases). Deletions cut 5 bases from V and 10 bases from J, with 14 bases between. Germline loops: CDR1 MNHEY, CDR2 SVGAGI. The length of the CDR3 is 12 residues.

This chain connects TRBV2 to TRBJ2-1, with 10 bases fitting TRBD2. With V trimmed by 6 bases and J by 6 bases, 8 bases remained unmatched. The CDR3 totals 15 residues. The germline CDR1 and CDR2 sequences are SNHLY and FYNNEI. In DNA form, the CDR3 reads TGTGCCAGCAGCGAACTAGCGGGATTGGTCAATGAGCAGTTCTTC. Its protein product is CASSELAGLVNEQFF.

The J gene is TRBJ1-5, the V gene TRBV6-1; 7 nucleotides agree with TRBD1. The CDR3 is 15 residues long. Germline V gives CDR1 MNHNS, CDR2 SASEGT. V lost 2 bases to trimming and J lost 7 bases; unmatched junction nucleotides: 8. The CDR3 DNA is TGTGCCAGCAGTGAACAAAGGCAAGGGGGCCAGCCCCAGCATTTT. Translation gives CASSEQRQGGQPQHF.

The V and J genes are TRBV5-1 and TRBJ2-1, with D possibly being TRBD1 (7 bases). This CDR3 contains 17 residues. The V end was cut by 0 bases, the J end by 10 bases, with 23 bases between. Germline loops: CDR1 SGHRS, CDR2 YFSETQ. DNA for the CDR3: TGCGCCAGCAGCTTGGAAAGGGGGCGGGGACAGCTCGGGGAGCAGTTCTTC. Translating it yields CASSLERGRGQLGEQFF.

J is TRBJ1-2 and V is TRBV5-1; 8 positions agree with TRBD1. Germline V gene lookup returns CDR1 SGHRS and CDR2 YFSETQ. CDR3 length equals 12 residues. Germline trimming cut 4 bases from V and 7 bases from J; bases unmatched to any gene: 3. CDR3: CASSADRVGYTF. The CDR3 coding sequence is TGCGCCAGCAGCGCGGACAGGGTTGGCTACACCTTC.

V usage is TRBV4-3 and J usage is TRBJ2-7; 9 nucleotides align to TRBD1. The germline gives CDR1 LGHNA, CDR2 YSLEER. The CDR3 contains 15 residues. The V and J ends lost 0 bases and 3 bases, in that order; junction bases with no gene match: 3. CDR3 sequence (DNA): TGCGCCAGCAGCCAAGAGTCGGGACAGGGCTACGAGCAGTACGTC. This sequence encodes CASSQESGQGYEQYV.